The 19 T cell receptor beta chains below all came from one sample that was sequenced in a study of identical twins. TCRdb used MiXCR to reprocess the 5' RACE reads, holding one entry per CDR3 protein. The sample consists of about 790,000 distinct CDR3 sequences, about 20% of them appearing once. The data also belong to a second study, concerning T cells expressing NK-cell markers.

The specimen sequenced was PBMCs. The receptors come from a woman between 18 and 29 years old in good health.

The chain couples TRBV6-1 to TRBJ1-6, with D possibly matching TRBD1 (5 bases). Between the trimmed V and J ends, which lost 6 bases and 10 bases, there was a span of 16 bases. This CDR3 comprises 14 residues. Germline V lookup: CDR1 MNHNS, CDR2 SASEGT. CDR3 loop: CASSRTWTNSPLHF. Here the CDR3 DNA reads TGTGCCAGCAGCCGAACTTGGACAAACTCACCCCTCCACTTT.

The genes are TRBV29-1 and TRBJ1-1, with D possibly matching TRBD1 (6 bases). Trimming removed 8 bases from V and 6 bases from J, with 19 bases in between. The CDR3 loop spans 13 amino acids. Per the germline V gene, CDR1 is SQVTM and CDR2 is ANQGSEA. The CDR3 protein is CSFSRDKVSEAFF. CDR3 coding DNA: TGCAGCTTCAGCCGGGACAAGGTTTCTGAAGCTTTCTTT. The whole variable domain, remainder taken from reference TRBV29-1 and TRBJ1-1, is SAVISQKPSRDICQRGTSLTIQCQVDSQVTMMFWYRQQPGQSLTLIATANQGSEATYESGFVIDKFPISRPNLTFSTLTVSNMSPEDSSIYLCSFSRDKVSEAFFGQGTRLTVV.

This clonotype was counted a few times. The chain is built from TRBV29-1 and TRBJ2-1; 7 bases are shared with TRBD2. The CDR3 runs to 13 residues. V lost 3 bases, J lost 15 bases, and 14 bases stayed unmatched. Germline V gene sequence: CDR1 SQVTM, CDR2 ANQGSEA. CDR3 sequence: CSVDWGLTGGLFF. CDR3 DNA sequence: TGCAGCGTTGATTGGGGACTAACCGGGGGTTTGTTCTTC.

CDR3 sequence: CASRLGGGNQPQHF. The CDR3 DNA follows: TGTGCCAGCCGGTTGGGAGGCGGCAATCAGCCCCAGCATTTT. This rearrangement joins TRBV2 to TRBJ1-5; D ambiguous. CDR3 length equals 14 residues. Germline-derived CDR1 and CDR2 are SNHLY and FYNNEI. Trimming pared 8 bases from V and 2 bases from J, leaving 13 bases between. The whole variable domain, filled in from reference TRBV2 and TRBJ1-5, reads EPEVTQTPSHQVTQMGQEVILRCVPISNHLYFYWYRQILGQKVEFLVSFYNNEISEKSEIFDDQFSVERPDGSNFTLKIRSTKLEDSAMYFCASRLGGGNQPQHFGDGTRLSIL.

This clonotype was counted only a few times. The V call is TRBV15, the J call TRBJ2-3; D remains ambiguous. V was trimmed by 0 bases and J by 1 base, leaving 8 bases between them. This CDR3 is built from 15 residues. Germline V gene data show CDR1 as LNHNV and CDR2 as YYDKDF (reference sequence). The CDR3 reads CATSRDSQRTDTQYF. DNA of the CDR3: TGTGCCACCAGCAGAGATTCTCAGCGCACAGATACGCAGTATTTT.

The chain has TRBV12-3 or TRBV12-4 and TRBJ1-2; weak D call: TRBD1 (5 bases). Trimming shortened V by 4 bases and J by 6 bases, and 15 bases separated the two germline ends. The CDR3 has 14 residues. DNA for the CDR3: TGTGCCAGCAGTTCTCGACAGCTCGTCGATGGCTACACCTTC. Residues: CASSSRQLVDGYTF.

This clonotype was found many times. The CDR3 spells CASSSGQRNGYTF. As DNA, the CDR3 is TGCGCCAGCAGCTCCGGACAGCGCAATGGCTACACCTTC. The chain combines TRBV5-1 with TRBJ1-2, with a possible D match to TRBD1 (6 bases). The CDR3 has 13 amino acids. Germline CDR1 SGHRS, CDR2 YFSETQ. V shed 3 bases and J shed 6 bases, with 12 bases lying between them.

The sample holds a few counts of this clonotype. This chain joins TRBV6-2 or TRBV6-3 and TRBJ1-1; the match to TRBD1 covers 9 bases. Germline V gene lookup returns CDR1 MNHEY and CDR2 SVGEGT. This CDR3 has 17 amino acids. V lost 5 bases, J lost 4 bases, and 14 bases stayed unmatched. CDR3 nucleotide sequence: TGTGCCAGCAGTGCGCCGAACAGGGGGCGGAGGCGCACTGAAGCTTTCTTT. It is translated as CASSAPNRGRRRTEAFF.

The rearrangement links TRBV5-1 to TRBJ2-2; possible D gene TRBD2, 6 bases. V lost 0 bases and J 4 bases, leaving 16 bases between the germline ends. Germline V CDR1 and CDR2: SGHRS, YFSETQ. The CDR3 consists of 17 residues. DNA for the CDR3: TGCGCCAGCAGCTTGGAATCGGGGGTTAGGAGCACCGGGGAGCTGTTTTTT. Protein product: CASSLESGVRSTGELFF.

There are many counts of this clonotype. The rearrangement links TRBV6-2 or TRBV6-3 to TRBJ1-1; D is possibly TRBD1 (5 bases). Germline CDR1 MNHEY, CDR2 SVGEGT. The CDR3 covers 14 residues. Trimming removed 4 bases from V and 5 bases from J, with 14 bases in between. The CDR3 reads CASSLGRARTEAFF. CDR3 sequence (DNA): TGTGCCAGCAGTTTGGGCAGGGCGAGAACTGAAGCTTTCTTT.

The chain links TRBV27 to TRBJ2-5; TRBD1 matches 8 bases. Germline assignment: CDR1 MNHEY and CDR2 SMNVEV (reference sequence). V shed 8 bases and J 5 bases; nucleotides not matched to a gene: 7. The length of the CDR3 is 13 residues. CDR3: CASRTGPGETQYF. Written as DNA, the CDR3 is TGTGCCAGCCGGACAGGGCCGGGGGAGACCCAGTACTTC.

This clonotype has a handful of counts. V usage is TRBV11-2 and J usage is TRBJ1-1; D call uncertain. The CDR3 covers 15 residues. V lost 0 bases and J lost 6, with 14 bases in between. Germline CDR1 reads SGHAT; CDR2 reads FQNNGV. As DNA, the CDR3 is TGTGCCAGCAGCTTAGAAGGAGGTGGAAGGTCTGAAGCTTTCTTT. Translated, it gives CASSLEGGGRSEAFF.

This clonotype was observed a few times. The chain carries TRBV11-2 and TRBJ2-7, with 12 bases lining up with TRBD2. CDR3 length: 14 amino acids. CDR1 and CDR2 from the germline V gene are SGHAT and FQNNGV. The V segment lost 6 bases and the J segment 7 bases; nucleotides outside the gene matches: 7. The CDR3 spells CASRLTSGSGEQYF. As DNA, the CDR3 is TGTGCCAGCAGGCTGACTAGCGGGAGTGGTGAGCAGTACTTC.

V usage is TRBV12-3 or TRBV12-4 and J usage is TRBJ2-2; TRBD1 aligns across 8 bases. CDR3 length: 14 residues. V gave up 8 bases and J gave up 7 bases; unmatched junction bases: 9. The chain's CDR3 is CASGGQVAVGELFF. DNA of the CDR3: TGTGCCAGCGGGGGACAGGTGGCCGTCGGGGAGCTGTTTTTT.

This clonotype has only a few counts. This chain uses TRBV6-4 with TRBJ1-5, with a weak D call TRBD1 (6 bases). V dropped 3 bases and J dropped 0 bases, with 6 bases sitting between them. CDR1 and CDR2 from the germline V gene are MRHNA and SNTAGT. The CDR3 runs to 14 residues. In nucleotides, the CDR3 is TGTGCCAGCAGTGAACAGGGTAGCAATCAGCCCCAGCATTTT. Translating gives CASSEQGSNQPQHF.

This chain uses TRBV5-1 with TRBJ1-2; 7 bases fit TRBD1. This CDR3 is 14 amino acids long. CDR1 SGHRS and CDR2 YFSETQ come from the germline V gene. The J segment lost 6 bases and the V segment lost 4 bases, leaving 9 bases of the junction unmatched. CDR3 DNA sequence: TGCGCCAGCAGCACAACCGGGACAGCACATGGCTACACCTTC. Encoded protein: CASSTTGTAHGYTF.

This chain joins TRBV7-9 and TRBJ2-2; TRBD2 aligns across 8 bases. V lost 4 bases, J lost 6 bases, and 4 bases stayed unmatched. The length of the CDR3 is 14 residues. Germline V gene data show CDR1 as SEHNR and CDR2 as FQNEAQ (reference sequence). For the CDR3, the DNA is TGTGCCAGCAGCTCCCTCGGGAGGGCCGGGGAGCTGTTTTTT. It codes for CASSSLGRAGELFF.

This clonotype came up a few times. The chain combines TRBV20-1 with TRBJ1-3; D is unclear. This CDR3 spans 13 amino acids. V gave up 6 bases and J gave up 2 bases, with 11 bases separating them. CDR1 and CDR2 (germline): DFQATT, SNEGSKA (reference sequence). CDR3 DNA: TGCAGTGCCGAAGCACATCCTGGAAACACCATATATTTT. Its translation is CSAEAHPGNTIYF.

The CDR3 sequence: CSARDAGTYDNEQFF. The CDR3 DNA sequence: TGCAGTGCTAGGGACGCTGGGACCTATGACAATGAGCAGTTCTTC. J is TRBJ2-1 and V is TRBV20-1; D may correspond to TRBD1 or TRBD2 (5 bases each). Trimming left V 3 bases short and J 5 bases short, with 17 bases between. Per germline, CDR1 DFQATT and CDR2 SNEGSKA (reference sequence). This CDR3 contains 15 residues.